The 20 T cell receptor beta chains given below trace back to one sample, sequenced in a study of lymphopenia after photon versus proton radiotherapy. Some clones are missing from TCRdb's copy, which holds only in-frame ones; the method was immunoSEQ multiplex PCR. The profile shows tens of thousands of clones, roughly 87% of them singletons. The sample was peripheral blood, taken from a patient treated with photon-based radiotherapy. These receptors were obtained from a man between 35 and 55 years old with gastric cancer.

The rearrangement links TRBV19 to TRBJ2-3; D possibly corresponds to TRBD1 (7 bases). V lost 2 bases and J 3 bases, leaving 12 bases between the germline ends. The CDR3 runs 15 residues. Germline lookup yields CDR1 LNHDA and CDR2 SQIVND (reference sequence). CDR3 sequence: CASSIQGGFTDTQYF. The CDR3 DNA reads TGTGCCAGTAGTATACAGGGGGGATTTACAGATACGCAGTATTTT.

A few counts support this clone. The rearrangement links TRBV19 to TRBJ1-2; 10 bases agree with TRBD1. Germline CDR1 is LNHDA and CDR2 is SQIVND (reference sequence). The CDR3 sequence is 14 residues long. The J segment lost 6 bases and the V segment lost 5 bases, leaving 6 bases of the junction unmatched. CDR3 in DNA: TGTGCCAGTAGTTTCGAGACAGGGGGCGATGGCTACACCTTC. Encoded protein: CASSFETGGDGYTF.

The V gene is TRBV4-3, the J gene TRBJ2-3; 10 nucleotides align to TRBD2. CDR3 size: 17 residues. CDR1 and CDR2 from the germline V gene are LGHNA and YSLEER. Trimming took 4 bases from V and 3 from J; bases not matched to a gene: 10. Here the CDR3 DNA reads TGCGCCAGCAGCCGAGGACCCGGGACTAGCGCGACAGATACGCAGTATTTT. Translating gives CASSRGPGTSATDTQYF.

This clone was counted between two and nine times. The V and J genes are TRBV5-1 and TRBJ1-1; the D gene is possibly TRBD1 (5 bases). Trimming took off 3 bases at V and 6 bases at J, with 12 bases between the two ends. The CDR3 has 13 residues. In germline, CDR1 is SGHRS, CDR2 YFSETQ. DNA for the CDR3: TGCGCCAGCAGCTCAACGGGGGGGTCTGAAGCTTTCTTT. It encodes CASSSTGGSEAFF.

This clone was seen once. The chain combines TRBV18 with TRBJ1-2; no clear D gene. The V gene's germline CDR1 is KGHSH and CDR2 LQKENI. Trimming took 3 bases from V and 6 from J, leaving 11 bases between them. There are 13 residues in the CDR3. The CDR3 region is CASSPAVGNGYTF. Written as DNA, the CDR3 is TGTGCCAGCTCACCTGCGGTCGGGAATGGCTACACCTTC.

The chain couples TRBV29-1 to TRBJ1-2; D not certain. Germline V CDR1 and CDR2: SQVTM, ANQGSEA. The V gene lost 6 bases and the J gene lost 2 bases, with 25 bases spanning the gap. The CDR3 length is 17 residues. In DNA, the CDR3 is TGCAGCGTCAATCCCACGACTTCAGGCAGCCGCAACTATGGCTACACCTTC. Its protein is CSVNPTTSGSRNYGYTF.

CDR3 loop: CASSFSMNTEAFF. The DNA for the CDR3 is TGCGCCAGCAGCTTTAGTATGAACACTGAAGCTTTCTTT. The V and J genes are TRBV5-1 and TRBJ1-1; D call uncertain. The CDR3 contains 13 residues. From germline, CDR1 is SGHRS and CDR2 YFSETQ. Trimming took 2 bases from V and 0 from J, leaving 5 bases between them.

The chain has TRBV5-1 and TRBJ1-4, with a possible D match to TRBD1 (5 bases). The CDR3 length is 17 residues. Germline V gene lookup returns CDR1 SGHRS and CDR2 YFSETQ. The V end lost 3 bases, the J end lost 0 bases, and 15 bases lay between the germline ends. Written as DNA, the CDR3 is TGCGCCAGCAGCTGGGGGGTTACTGGTGCAACTAATGAAAAACTGTTTTTT. Translated, it gives CASSWGVTGATNEKLFF. The complete variable domain, with remaining parts taken from reference TRBV5-1 and TRBJ1-4, reads KAGVTQTPRYLIKTRGQQVTLSCSPISGHRSVSWYQQTPGQGLQFLFEYFSETQRNKGNFPGRFSGRQFSNSRSEMNVSTLELGDSALYLCASSWGVTGATNEKLFFGSGTQLSVL.

This clone was seen only a few times. The rearrangement joins TRBV27 to TRBJ2-3; D uncertain. CDR1 is MNHEY, CDR2 SMNVEV, per germline (reference sequence). The V and J ends lost 1 base and 0 bases respectively, with 11 bases between them. The CDR3 runs to 16 residues. CDR3 in amino acids: CASSLFGDTSTDTQYF. CDR3 coding DNA: TGTGCCAGCAGTTTATTTGGTGACACTAGCACAGATACGCAGTATTTT.

This sequence joins TRBV7-2 and TRBJ1-4; possible D gene TRBD1, 5 bases. With 7 bases removed from V and 2 bases from J, the gap between germline ends came to 8 bases. The CDR3 extends over 13 amino acids. CDR1 is SGHTA, CDR2 FQGNSA, per germline. The CDR3 coding sequence is TGTGCCAGCACGGGGACTACTAATGAAAAACTGTTTTTT. This encodes CASTGTTNEKLFF.

This clone is a singleton in its sample. The chain joins TRBV19 to TRBJ2-3, with D uncertain. The CDR3 is 14 amino acids. The V and J ends lost 6 bases and 1 base respectively, with 11 bases between them. Germline CDR1 and CDR2: LNHDA and SQIVND (reference sequence). CDR3 residues: CASSRLAGTDTQYF. CDR3 DNA sequence: TGTGCCAGTAGCCGACTGGCGGGCACAGATACGCAGTATTTT.

The chain employs TRBV6-5 and TRBJ2-7; 7 bases fit TRBD1. The CDR3 is 13 amino acids. Germline V lookup: CDR1 MNHEY, CDR2 SVGAGI. The V segment lost 8 bases and the J segment 3 bases; nucleotides outside the gene matches: 7. The CDR3 is CASLGGPGYEQYF. CDR3 coding DNA: TGTGCCAGCTTAGGGGGCCCAGGCTACGAGCAGTACTTC.

The CDR3 sequence is CASSLVADTQYF. Written as DNA, the CDR3 is TGTGCCAGCAGCTTGGTGGCAGATACGCAGTATTTT. The chain carries TRBV5-4 and TRBJ2-3; D call uncertain. Between the trimmed V and J ends, which lost 0 bases and 4 bases, there was a span of 3 bases. CDR3 length: 12 amino acids. Germline assignment: CDR1 SGHNT and CDR2 YYREEE (reference sequence). The variable domain in full, completed from reference TRBV5-4 and TRBJ2-3, reads ETGVTQSPTHLIKTRGQQVTLRCSSQSGHNTVSWYQQALGQGPQFIFQYYREEENGRGNFPPRFSGLQFPNYSSELNVNALELDDSALYLCASSLVADTQYFGPGTRLTVL.

This chain uses TRBV7-2 with TRBJ1-1; 7 bases match TRBD1. Looked up from germline, CDR1 is SGHTA and CDR2 is FQGNSA. V lost 5 bases and J lost 5; bases outside the gene matches: 11. The CDR3 loop spans 15 amino acids. CDR3 amino acids: CASSPPNRGRTEAFF. The CDR3, as DNA: TGTGCCAGCAGCCCGCCCAACAGGGGAAGGACTGAAGCTTTCTTT.

The rearrangement uses TRBV6-1 and TRBJ2-1, with D possibly matching TRBD1 (6 bases). The CDR3 has 15 amino acids. Deletions cut 3 bases from V and 4 bases from J, with 13 bases between. Germline CDR1 reads MNHNS; CDR2 reads SASEGT. CDR3 nucleotides: TGTGCCAGCAGTGACGGGACAACTTTTTACAATGAGCAGTTCTTC. Translated: CASSDGTTFYNEQFF.

This clone was seen more than once but under ten times. This chain joins TRBV5-8 and TRBJ1-2; 8 bases match TRBD1. The CDR3 consists of 14 residues. The junction had 6 bases not matched to a gene; V was cut back by 0 bases and J by 8 bases. CDR1 SGHTS and CDR2 YDEGEE come from the germline V gene. The DNA for the CDR3 is TGTGCCAGCAGCTTGGAAGGCAGGGGGCAAGGCTACACCTTC. Translated, it gives CASSLEGRGQGYTF.

The chain carries TRBV5-5 and TRBJ2-1; D is possibly TRBD1 or TRBD2 (5 bases each). The V end lost 4 bases, the J end lost 0 bases, and 11 bases lay between the germline ends. The germline V gene has CDR1 SGHKS and CDR2 YYEKEE (reference sequence). CDR3 size: 15 residues. The CDR3 sequence: CASSRDGISYNEQFF. Written as DNA, the CDR3 is TGTGCCAGCAGCCGGGACGGGATCTCCTACAATGAGCAGTTCTTC.

The V call is TRBV6-1, the J call TRBJ1-4; 9 bases line up with TRBD1. The germline V gene encodes CDR1 MNHNS and CDR2 SASEGT. The CDR3 is 15 amino acids. V was pared by 6 bases and J by 7 bases, with 9 bases of the junction left unmatched. In DNA, the CDR3 is TGTGCCAGCAGGGACCGGGACAGGGCCGTTGAAAAACTGTTTTTT. It yields the protein CASRDRDRAVEKLFF.

The chain combines TRBV7-2 with TRBJ1-1, with D perhaps TRBD1 (6 bases). Trimming left V 0 bases short and J 0 bases short, with 17 bases between. The germline CDR1 and CDR2 sequences are SGHTA and FQGNSA. The CDR3 runs to 18 residues. The CDR3 protein is CASSLALWQGQMNTEAFF. In DNA, the CDR3 is TGTGCCAGCAGCTTAGCGTTGTGGCAGGGGCAAATGAACACTGAAGCTTTCTTT.

This rearrangement joins TRBV5-4 to TRBJ1-4; TRBD1 matches at 11 bases. CDR1 is SGHNT, CDR2 YYREEE, per germline (reference sequence). J lost 4 bases, V lost 4 bases, and 6 bases had no gene match. There are 16 residues in the CDR3. The CDR3 loop is CASSPGTGGGNEKLFF. The CDR3 nucleotides read TGTGCCAGCAGCCCCGGGACAGGGGGAGGTAATGAAAAACTGTTTTTT.